The 2 T cell receptor beta chains presented below share a single source sample, sequenced in a study of Graves' ophthalmopathy and Graves' hyperthyroidism. Amplified TCR beta CDR3 regions were obtained using RNA transcripts as template. RT-PCR with HTBI primers came first, then second-round multiplex PCR. In TCRdb, the multiplex PCR reads were re-called with MiXCR into one record per CDR3 protein. This table holds roughly 380,000 distinct CDR3 sequences, roughly 15% found once. The sample consisted of peripheral blood. The receptors shown here come from a woman between 18 and 29 years old with stable Graves' hyperthyroidism.

This clonotype was picked up a small number of times. The rearrangement uses TRBV6-1 and TRBJ1-5, with D maybe TRBD1 (5 bases). The germline V gene encodes CDR1 MNHNS and CDR2 SASEGT. V was pared by 6 bases and J by 3 bases, with 15 bases between. This CDR3 spans 15 amino acids. For the CDR3, the DNA is TGTGCCAGCAGCCCCAGGGAGGACTACAATCAGCCCCAGCATTTT. Amino acids: CASSPREDYNQPQHF.

This clonotype was seen many times. The V gene is TRBV6-1, the J gene TRBJ1-2; D gene uncertain. CDR1 MNHNS and CDR2 SASEGT come from the germline V gene. The CDR3 sequence is 12 residues long. Trimming pared 8 bases from V and 3 bases from J, leaving 10 bases between. Here the CDR3 reads CASGRRDYGYTF. The DNA of the CDR3 is TGTGCCAGCGGTCGTCGGGACTATGGCTACACCTTC.